This T cell receptor (beta chain) appears in the sequencing data of a study of CD8+CD57+ T cells in acquired aplastic anemia. Study details: The sorted CD4+ and CD8+ cells yielded an average approximately 3.2 ug of DNA. Healthy donor CD4+ cell samples had a mean of around 9.9 million reads. Whole-study findings and limits: With respect to CD8+ Simpson's diversity, patients and controls did not differ significantly. Patients and controls shared under 35 CD8+ CDR3 sequences, which appeared highly expressed in patients and within their immunodominant clones.

CDR3 size: 15 residues. V lost 5 bases and J lost 5, with 20 bases in between. CDR1 and CDR2 from the germline V gene are DFQATT and SNEGSKA (reference sequence). The template used for profiling TCR beta VDJ and CDR3 was genomic DNA. TCRdb reanalysed the reads using MiXCR and keeps one entry per CDR3 protein. Of 150,000 to 200,000 distinct CDR3 sequences in the sample, just under 65% were seen once. As to this clonotype: What it recognizes is unknown.

The receptor comes from a human donor in good health. Sample: sorted CD4+, CD8+, or CD8+CD57+ T cells (not recorded which) from PBMCs. The chain uses TRBV20-1 and TRBJ2-3; a weak D match, TRBD2 (7 bases). CDR3 sequence: CSAQKGGGRLDTQYF. The DNA for the CDR3 is TGCAGTGCTCAAAAGGGAGGGGGACGTTTAGATACGCAGTATTTT.